This T cell receptor beta chain was sequenced during a study of metastatic and nonmetastatic thyroid tumors. This clone was counted many times. The CDR3 contains 13 residues. V dropped 1 base and J dropped 7 bases, with 8 bases sitting between them. The germline CDR1 and CDR2 sequences are SGHNT and YENEEA. TCRdb reanalyzed the PCR reads via MiXCR. The sample carries about 40,000 clones, about an eighth recorded once. Treatment of any kind had been given to no patient before thyroid surgery. This clonotype was sampled from a female donor with papillary thyroid cancer or a benign thyroid nodule (not recorded which). Some clones in this sample may be carry-over from other donors' samples. The chain employs TRBV11-3 and TRBJ1-5; maybe TRBD1 (6 bases). The sample comprised blood. This CDR3 reads CASSLAQGQPQHF. The CDR3, as DNA: TGTGCCAGCAGCTTAGCGCAGGGGCAGCCCCAGCATTTT.